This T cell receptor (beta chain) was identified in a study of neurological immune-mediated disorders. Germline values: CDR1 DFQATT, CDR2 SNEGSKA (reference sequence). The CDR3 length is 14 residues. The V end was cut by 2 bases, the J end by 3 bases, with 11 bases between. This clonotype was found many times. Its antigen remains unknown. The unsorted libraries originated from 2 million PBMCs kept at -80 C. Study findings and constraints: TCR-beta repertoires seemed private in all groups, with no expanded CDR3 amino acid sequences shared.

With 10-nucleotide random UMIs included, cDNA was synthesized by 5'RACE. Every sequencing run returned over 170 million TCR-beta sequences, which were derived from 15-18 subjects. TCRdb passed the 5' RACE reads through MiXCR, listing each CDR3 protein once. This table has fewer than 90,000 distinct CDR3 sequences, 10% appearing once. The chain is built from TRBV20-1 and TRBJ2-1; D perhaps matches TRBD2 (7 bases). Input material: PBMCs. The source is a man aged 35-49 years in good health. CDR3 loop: CSARKGGFYNEQFF. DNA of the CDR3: TGCAGTGCTAGAAAGGGGGGGTTCTACAATGAGCAGTTCTTC.